Below are 2 T cell receptor beta chains sequenced from a single sample in a study of T-cell memory formation after mild COVID-19. TCRdb reanalysed the 5' RACE reads using MiXCR and keeps one entry per CDR3 protein. The sample includes fewer than 700,000 distinct CDR3 sequences, less than 25% of them seen just once. The sequenced sample was PBMCs or a T cell subset sorted from them (not recorded which). These receptors came from an adult woman who had mild COVID-19 (a few samples of this study predate the infection). Cell type and time point are not known.

The chain has TRBV4-2 and TRBJ2-7; no reliable D call. The V gene's germline CDR1 is LGHNA and CDR2 YNFKEQ. Trimming pared 0 bases from V and 4 bases from J, leaving 4 bases between. The CDR3 contains 12 residues. CDR3 region: CASSQDKYEQYF. DNA for the CDR3: TGTGCCAGCAGCCAAGATAAGTACGAGCAGTACTTC.

The DNA of the CDR3 is TGCAGTCTTAAAAGAGGACTAGCGGATTACGAGCAGTACTTC. Its protein product is CSLKRGLADYEQYF. The chain recombines TRBV20-1 with TRBJ2-7, with 10 bases lining up with TRBD2. Per germline, CDR1 DFQATT and CDR2 SNEGSKA (reference sequence). This CDR3 contains 14 residues. Unmatched junction bases numbered 11, after V lost 8 bases and J lost 4 bases.